Reported below is one T cell receptor (beta chain). Which antigen it targets is not known. One base away there is no much larger clone; base qualities are not given. Using the deep immunoSEQ assay, multiplex PCR amplified TCR CDR3 regions from genomic DNA. Extracted genomic DNA from each cell subset was distributed evenly across all wells of several immunoSEQ 96-well plates, and each plate was treated as a replicate. Each replicate PCR for sorted subsets received approximately 220 ng genomic DNA, equal to around 32,000 T cell genomes. Purified libraries were measured with a Qubit 3.0 fluorometer, size-checked on a Bioanalyzer 2100, and measured again with the KAPA Library Quantification kit. Each immunoSEQ 96-well plate was sequenced on its own single-read 150-cycle Illumina NextSeq 550 flow cell. Per the authors' processing: Because only junctional sequences without quality scores were contained in the immunoSEQ output, filtering matching that applied to full-length reads could not be performed. Sequences were annotated with PyIR, a Python wrapper for IgBLAST v1.9, and V/J genes and CDR3 were assigned using IMGT germline references. Reads with weak V/J assignments (E-value above 1e-6), missing CDR3, stop codons, out-of-frame junctions, or ambiguous translated residues were removed. V3J clonotypes were defined as sequences sharing the same inferred V gene, J gene, and CDR3 amino acid sequence. Percentage overlap between repertoires was computed as shared unique clonotypes divided by the size of the smaller repertoire. Repertoire richness was assessed with RTK rarefaction, the Chao1 estimator, and Recon v2.1 estimates of unobserved clonotypes. OLGA was used to compute generation probabilities for all TCRbeta clonotypes that the gDNA method yielded from a handful of donors. TCRdb took over this immuneACCESS table, retaining in-frame rearrangements with V and J assigned. Such tables are incomplete; in checked studies, under half of the missing clones stem from an unresolved V gene, and the remainder is unexplained. V and J calls and clone size follow that table, whereas D and trimming were derived from the DNA. The sample data list about 680,000 clones, and 90% to 95% of these were observed just once. Approximately 24% of the sample goes to the ten largest clones.

According to the germline V gene, CDR1 reads SGDLS and CDR2 reads YYNGEE. Spanning cysteine to phenylalanine, the CDR3 consists of 13 amino acids. Only the CDR3 portion is preserved as DNA: 39 bases, with reading frame beginning at the first base. A distance of 7 bases separates the germline ends of V and J, which lose 0 bases and 3 bases respectively. The sample originates from a study of shared clonotypes between healthy human individuals (dated by TCRdb to the early 2020s). In terms of the full investigation: The cohort included three men and a couple of women between 18 and 49 years of age. Per donor, three plates each were used for CD4 naive and CD4 memory, two for CD8 naive, and one for CD8 memory. The study deeply sequenced blood TCR repertoires of about five healthy adults to estimate repertoire size and the extent of clonotype sharing between individuals. Different laboratories and diverse techniques were used to prepare libraries and sequence TCR repertoires, to increase sequencing depth and limit assay-specific biases. Between about 0.8 and 9 billion PBMCs per donor were obtained by leukapheresis. Broader findings and caveats from the paper: Naive subsets generally had larger estimated clonotype richness than memory subsets. Only blood was sampled, and tissue TCR repertoires likely differ from those in blood. Higher generation probabilities were observed for clonotypes shared by all four sorted-subset donors than for non-shared clonotypes. Pairwise subsampling led to the expectation that sequencing depth would affect the degree of clonotype sharing among donors. Incomplete sequencing was indicated by rarefaction of sorted-subset datasets, despite the large sequencing depth. When a handful of donors were compared, the shared fraction of clonotypes was around 4.6% for naive CD4, approximately 3.3% for naive CD8, more than 2% for memory CD4, and around 0.4% for memory CD8. The small number of donors limited the genetic and exposure-history diversity represented.

CD8 naive samples were CD45RO-negative cells positively selected for CCR7, giving a CD45RA+CCR7+ population that excluded TemRA cells. Healthy HIV-negative adults with no recently reported acute infections or vaccinations were included as donors. Only Caucasian adults living in Nashville, Tennessee, USA were represented among the donors. Blood was collected by leukapheresis, and PBMCs were isolated by Ficoll-Histopaque density gradient centrifugation and then cryopreserved in liquid nitrogen vapor phase. Purity and quantity of every magnetically sorted T cell population were checked by analytical flow cytometry. Each sorted fraction had its genomic DNA isolated and then quantified by UV absorbance on a Nanodrop 2000c.

The sample taken for sequencing was naive CD8+ T cells sorted from blood. The cell subset or site label on this specimen signifies: CD45RA+CCR7+. The rearrangement joined TRBV9 to TRBJ2-7; no D gene is confidently identified. The source of this sequence is a man aged 25-45 years in good health. CDR3 reads: CASSVEGNYEQYF. The nucleotide sequence is TGTGCCAGCAGCGTAGAAGGAAACTACGAGCAGTACTTC. Full variable domain (CDR3 extended with the reference TRBV9 and TRBJ2-7 proteins): DSGVTQTPKHLITATGQRVTLRCSPRSGDLSVYWYQQSLDQGLQFLIQYYNGEERAKGNILERFSAQQFPDLHSELNLSSLELGDSALYFCASSVEGNYEQYFGPGTRLTVT.